The rows below give T cell receptor beta chains drawn from one sample of a study of T cell changes during pregnancy in multiple sclerosis. Sequenced by immunoSEQ multiplex PCR; TCRdb stores in-frame clones only, minus some. Among tens of thousands of clones listed, almost 95% were seen once. Here the sequenced sample was CD4+ T cells from peripheral blood mononuclear cells, taken before pregnancy. These receptors all stem from a female donor with multiple sclerosis, enrolled in a pregnancy study. Both conserved end residues are part of each CDR3. The order of the fields is clone size, D gene, J gene, V gene, CDR3 DNA, CDR3 protein. A D gene is named only where the DNA matches it firmly. Clone size is given for some rows only: seen once, a few or many times, or a class if the clone is expanded.

. | . | TRBJ2-3 | TRBV18 | TGTGCCAGCTCATCTGAGCTCCAGGGCACAGATACGCAGTATTTT | CASSSELQGTDTQYF
. | . | TRBJ2-5 | TRBV7-2 | TGTGCCAGCAGCTTCAAAGAGACCCAGTACTTC | CASSFKETQYF
. | . | TRBJ1-4 | TRBV27 | TGTGCCAGCAGTTTAAACAGGGTTCGTGAAAAACTGTTTTTT | CASSLNRVREKLFF
. | TRBD2 | TRBJ2-7 | TRBV2 | TGTGCCAGCAGGGTACCGGGACTAGCGGGAGTCGTCTACGAGCAGTACTTC | CASRVPGLAGVVYEQYF
. | TRBD2 | TRBJ2-7 | TRBV16 | TGTGCCAGCAGCCCATCAGGACTAGCGGACTATACCTACGAGCAGTACTTC | CASSPSGLADYTYEQYF
. | TRBD1 | TRBJ2-6 | TRBV5-1 | TGCGCCAGCAGTTCAGGGGGCGGAGGGGCCAACGTCCTGACTTTC | CASSSGGGGANVLTF
. | TRBD2 | TRBJ2-3 | TRBV27 | TGTGCCAGCAGCCATTGGGACTACACAGATACGCAGTATTTT | CASSHWDYTDTQYF
. | . | TRBJ2-1 | TRBV19 | TGTGCCAGTAGTATAGGAGTCCTAGCGAGCCACAATGAGCAGTTCTTC | CASSIGVLASHNEQFF
. | TRBD2 | TRBJ2-7 | TRBV7-2 | TGTGCCAGCAGCTTAACGGGAGGGCCTATGGTCGAGCAGTACTTC | CASSLTGGPMVEQYF
. | TRBD1 | TRBJ2-2 | TRBV11-2 | TGTGCCAGCAGCTTCCCGAGGGGGCGCGTCGGGGAGCTGTTTTTT | CASSFPRGRVGELFF
. | . | TRBJ2-1 | TRBV2 | TGTGCCAGCAGCGAGAGGAGGACTGAGCAGTTCTTC | CASSERRTEQFF
. | TRBD2 | TRBJ2-5 | TRBV5-4 | TGTGCCAGCAGCCCAGGCGTAGCGGGAGCCCCCTCCCCAGAGACCCAGTACTTC | CASSPGVAGAPSPETQYF
. | . | TRBJ2-7 | TRBV5-4 | TGTGCCAGCAGCTTGGTCAGGGGAAACGAGCAGTACTTC | CASSLVRGNEQYF
. | . | TRBJ1-2 | TRBV27 | TGTGCCAGCAGTGCAGGGCGCGGTGGCTACACCTTC | CASSAGRGGYTF
. | . | TRBJ1-1 | TRBV6-5 | TGTGCCACAGTCCAGGGTGAAGCTTTCTTT | CATVQGEAFF
. | TRBD2 | TRBJ2-2 | TRBV7-6 | TGTGCCAGCAGCTTGACTAGCGGCCCCACCGGGGAGCTGTTTTTT | CASSLTSGPTGELFF
. | TRBD1 | TRBJ2-1 | TRBV7-8 | TGTGCCAGCAGCTCGAGTCGGAACAGGGGGGACTACAATGAGCAGTTCTTC | CASSSSRNRGDYNEQFF
. | . | TRBJ1-5 | TRBV27 | TGTGCCAGCCTCCGCGGAGGGATCGATCAGCCCCAGCATTTT | CASLRGGIDQPQHF
. | . | TRBJ2-7 | TRBV7-8 | TGTGCCAGCAGCCACCCAGGGATCTACGAGCAGTACTTC | CASSHPGIYEQYF
. | . | TRBJ2-3 | TRBV13 | TGTGCCAGCAGCTTAGGCCGGACTAGCACAGATACGCAGTATTTT | CASSLGRTSTDTQYF
. | . | TRBJ2-7 | TRBV5-4 | TGTGCCAGCAGCTTGGACGGGAGACCCTACGAGCAGTACTTC | CASSLDGRPYEQYF
once | . | TRBJ1-1 | TRBV5-1 | TGCGCCAGCAGCTTGGTTGGCAGGGGCGGCACTGAAGCTTTCTTT | CASSLVGRGGTEAFF
. | . | TRBJ1-5 | TRBV5-5 | TGTGCCAGCAGCTTGGCGGACAGTCTCAATCAGCCCCAGCATTTT | CASSLADSLNQPQHF
. | . | TRBJ2-3 | TRBV7-3 | TGTGCCAGCAGCTTATCCGCGGGACGCACAGATACGCAGTATTTT | CASSLSAGRTDTQYF
. | . | TRBJ1-1 | TRBV18 | TGTGCCAGCTCCCACCTCAGGGGTACGTATGAAGCTTTCTTT | CASSHLRGTYEAFF
. | TRBD2 | TRBJ2-7 | TRBV5-1 | TGCGCCAGCAGCCTGGGACTAGCGGGAGTCACTTACGAGCAGTACTTC | CASSLGLAGVTYEQYF
. | TRBD2 | TRBJ2-1 | TRBV6-5 | TGTGCCAGCAGGAGAGGAAGCGGGAATTATGAGCAGTTCTTC | CASRRGSGNYEQFF
. | . | TRBJ1-2 | TRBV11-1 | TGTGCCAGCAGTCGGGCAGGGTATGGCTACACCTTC | CASSRAGYGYTF
. | . | TRBJ1-1 | TRBV19 | TGTGCCAGTAGTATAGACCAGGGGCGGAACACTGAAGCTTTCTTT | CASSIDQGRNTEAFF
. | TRBD2 | TRBJ2-1 | TRBV28 | TGTGCCAGCAGTTTGGGGCCAGGCTTAGCGGGAGGGTACAATGAGCAGTTCTTC | CASSLGPGLAGGYNEQFF
. | TRBD1 | TRBJ2-1 | TRBV7-2 | TGTGCCAGCGGGGCAAAACAGGGGCTGAATGAGCAGTTCTTC | CASGAKQGLNEQFF
. | . | TRBJ2-3 | TRBV20-1 | TGCAGTGCTAGCGGCACAGATACGCAGTATTTT | CSASGTDTQYF
. | TRBD1 | TRBJ2-5 | TRBV28 | TGTGCCAGCGGGACAGGGCTCGAGACCCAGTACTTC | CASGTGLETQYF
. | TRBD1 | TRBJ2-5 | TRBV5-6 | TGTGCCAGCAGCCGTTGGGACAGCGAAGAGACCCAGTACTTC | CASSRWDSEETQYF
. | . | TRBJ2-1 | TRBV5-4 | TGTGCCAGCAGCCCTTCCGTTGGGCTAGCGATCAATGAGCAGTTCTTC | CASSPSVGLAINEQFF
. | . | TRBJ2-4 | TRBV20-1 | TGCAGTGCTAGATTTTCGGACATTCAGTACTTC | CSARFSDIQYF
. | TRBD2 | TRBJ2-3 | TRBV5-6 | TGTGCCAGCAGCAAGAAAGCGGGGGACACAGATACGCAGTATTTT | CASSKKAGDTDTQYF
few | . | TRBJ2-1 | TRBV4-1 | TGCGCCAGCAGCCACATCAACGCGGGAAGCTCCTACAATGAGCAGTTCTTC | CASSHINAGSSYNEQFF
. | . | TRBJ2-7 | TRBV28 | TGTGCCAGCAGATCCAGCTACGAGCAGTACTTC | CASRSSYEQYF
. | TRBD1 | TRBJ2-7 | TRBV18 | TGTGCCAGCTCACCCGATCCGGGACAGGGTGTAAGCGAGCAGTACTTC | CASSPDPGQGVSEQYF
. | . | TRBJ1-1 | TRBV2 | TGTGCCAGCAGTGGTCGGGGGGAGAACACTGAAGCTTTCTTT | CASSGRGENTEAFF
. | . | TRBJ2-3 | TRBV10-3 | TGTGCCATCAGTCCTGGCCCAGCCCAGCGAGATACGCAGTATTTT | CAISPGPAQRDTQYF
. | . | TRBJ2-2 | TRBV28 | TGTGCCAGCATTCCCCAGGGATCTAACACCGGGGAGCTGTTTTTT | CASIPQGSNTGELFF
. | TRBD2 | TRBJ2-1 | TRBV7-8 | TGTGCCAGCAGCCGAGGGACTAGCGGGGTCTCCTACAATGAGCAGTTCTTC | CASSRGTSGVSYNEQFF
. | . | TRBJ1-2 | TRBV7-8 | TGTGCCAGCAGCTTAGGGAGGGCTTATGGCTACACCTTC | CASSLGRAYGYTF
. | . | TRBJ1-5 | TRBV19 | TGTGCCAGTAGTATAGGGCTGATGTTCAATCAGCCCCAGCATTTT | CASSIGLMFNQPQHF
once | TRBD1 | TRBJ1-2 | TRBV30 | TGTGCCTGGGATTGGGCTCGGGACAGGGCCTATGGCTACACCTTC | CAWDWARDRAYGYTF
. | TRBD1 | TRBJ2-2 | TRBV5-1 | TGCGCCAGCAGCTCCGGGACAGGGGACACCGGGGAGCTGTTTTTT | CASSSGTGDTGELFF
. | TRBD2 | TRBJ2-3 | TRBV28 | TGTGCCAGCAGTTTATCGACTAGCGGAGGCACAGATACGCAGTATTTT | CASSLSTSGGTDTQYF
. | TRBD2 | TRBJ2-1 | TRBV9 | TGTGCCAGCAGCGTAGGGACTAGCGCCGTGGGAAGTGAGCAGTTCTTC | CASSVGTSAVGSEQFF
once | . | TRBJ1-3 | TRBV28 | TGTGCCAGCAGTTTCGTCTCTGGAAACACCATATATTTT | CASSFVSGNTIYF
. | TRBD2 | TRBJ2-3 | TRBV27 | TGTGCCAGCACCTCAAAGCGGGAGTGGCCAGATACGCAGTATTTT | CASTSKREWPDTQYF
. | TRBD2 | TRBJ2-7 | TRBV4-3 | TGCGCCAGCAGCCAAGATCTGACTAGCGGGACGCTTATCTACGAGCAGTACTTC | CASSQDLTSGTLIYEQYF